A single sample is the source of the 31 T cell receptor beta chains below, sequenced in a study of cytomegalovirus exposure and HLA in healthy donors. Use of 60 Vbeta and 13 Jbeta primers characterized the PCR. Profiled with immunoSEQ multiplex PCR; TCRdb holds only in-frame clones, not every one. This sample has around 160,000 clones, with about 80% found just once. Sequencing was done on a sample of PBMCs. These receptors were collected from a man aged 18 to 29 in good health and CMV-seropositive.

The V and J genes are TRBV19 and TRBJ1-2, with D perhaps matching TRBD1 (5 bases). The V gene's germline CDR1 is LNHDA and CDR2 SQIVND (reference sequence). The CDR3 covers 13 residues. The V end was cut by 10 bases, the J end by 4 bases, with 16 bases between. The CDR3 DNA reads as TGTGCCACCATAGACGGGGGTGGCTATGGCTACACCTTC. This sequence encodes CATIDGGGYGYTF.

This chain uses TRBV29-1 with TRBJ1-2; 8 nucleotides agree with TRBD1. The CDR3 totals 12 residues. J lost 7 bases, V lost 5 bases, and 6 bases had no gene match. Germline CDR1 and CDR2: SQVTM and ANQGSEA. Written as DNA, the CDR3 is TGCAGCGTTTCCCAGGGGGCAACTGGCTACACCTTC. Translating it yields CSVSQGATGYTF.

This chain uses TRBV7-9 with TRBJ1-2, with a tentative D call TRBD1 (5 bases). The CDR3 loop spans 14 amino acids. Germline loops: CDR1 SEHNR, CDR2 FQNEAQ (reference sequence). Trimming removed 4 bases from V and 14 bases from J, with 23 bases in between. The CDR3 is CASSSLGAPTVRTF. DNA of the CDR3: TGTGCCAGCAGCTCCTTAGGGGCCCCGACAGTCCGGACCTTC.

This clone was seen more than once but under ten times. The V gene is TRBV11-2, the J gene TRBJ2-1; 8 nucleotides line up with TRBD2. CDR1 and CDR2 (germline): SGHAT, FQNNGV. This CDR3 comprises 16 residues. Trimming at V came to 0 bases and at J to 5 bases, leaving 6 bases not matched to a gene. The CDR3 DNA reads TGTGCCAGCAGCTTAGAAGGGACTAGGGTGGACAATGAGCAGTTCTTC. Its protein is CASSLEGTRVDNEQFF.

This rearrangement joins TRBV5-1 to TRBJ1-2; 9 nucleotides align to TRBD1. Germline-derived CDR1 and CDR2 are SGHRS and YFSETQ. V was clipped by 4 bases and J by 7 bases; unmatched bases: 5. The CDR3 is made up of 13 amino acids. The CDR3 bases are TGCGCCAGCAGCCCGGGGACAGGGTTTGGCTACACCTTC. It translates to CASSPGTGFGYTF. Based on the CDR3 plus reference TRBV5-1 and TRBJ1-2, the full variable domain is KAGVTQTPRYLIKTRGQQVTLSCSPISGHRSVSWYQQTPGQGLQFLFEYFSETQRNKGNFPGRFSGRQFSNSRSEMNVSTLELGDSALYLCASSPGTGFGYTFGSGTRLTVV.

V usage is TRBV19 and J usage is TRBJ1-4; 7 positions agree with TRBD1. The CDR3 has 16 residues. CDR1 LNHDA and CDR2 SQIVND come from the germline V gene (reference sequence). V gave up 6 bases and J gave up 8 bases; unmatched junction bases: 15. CDR3 sequence (DNA): TGTGCCAGTAGCACCGGGACAGTGGGCATATTCGAAAAACTGTTTTTT. Translating it yields CASSTGTVGIFEKLFF.

V gene TRBV7-9 combines with J gene TRBJ1-2; tentatively, D is TRBD1 (5 bases). The V gene lost 5 bases and the J gene lost 8 bases, with 18 bases spanning the gap. The CDR3 loop spans 14 amino acids. Germline V gene lookup returns CDR1 SEHNR and CDR2 FQNEAQ (reference sequence). The CDR3 sequence: CASSHPLNRQGYTF. CDR3 sequence (DNA): TGTGCCAGCAGCCACCCCCTTAACAGGCAAGGCTACACCTTC.

The chain joins TRBV2 to TRBJ1-3, with D maybe TRBD1 (5 bases). Trimming cost V 6 bases and J 4 bases, with 13 bases left between them. The CDR3 extends over 14 amino acids. Looked up from germline, CDR1 is SNHLY and CDR2 is FYNNEI. CDR3 DNA sequence: TGTGCCAGCAGCGAGTCAGGGTCGGGAAACACCATATATTTT. This encodes CASSESGSGNTIYF.

V usage is TRBV6-5 and J usage is TRBJ2-3; D remains unclear. This CDR3 has 12 amino acids. The V and J ends lost 8 bases and 3 bases respectively, with 9 bases between them. Germline assignment: CDR1 MNHEY and CDR2 SVGAGI. The CDR3 reads CASGRSTDTQYF. The DNA for the CDR3 is TGTGCCAGCGGGCGTAGTACAGATACGCAGTATTTT.

The chain has TRBV19 and TRBJ1-5; TRBD1 might be the D (5 bases). Germline V CDR1 and CDR2: LNHDA, SQIVND (reference sequence). This CDR3 region has 13 residues. V dropped 7 bases and J dropped 3 bases, with 10 bases sitting between them. DNA for the CDR3: TGTGCCAGTAAAGACAGAGACAATCAGCCCCAGCATTTT. Its translation: CASKDRDNQPQHF.

J is TRBJ2-1 and V is TRBV15; no clear D. V lost 3 bases to trimming and J lost 6 bases, with 12 bases between them. The CDR3 has 14 residues. In germline, CDR1 is LNHNV, CDR2 YYDKDF (reference sequence). The CDR3 nucleotides read TGTGCCACCAGCAGCGGCCCACAGCCCAATGAGCAGTTCTTC. This codes for CATSSGPQPNEQFF.

The gene calls are TRBV6-6 and TRBJ1-4, with 7 bases lining up with TRBD1. CDR1 and CDR2 from the germline V gene are MNHNY and SVGAGI (reference sequence). The V and J ends lost 2 bases and 8 bases, in that order; junction bases with no gene match: 5. The CDR3 is 14 residues long. The CDR3 loop is CASSYDRAREKLFF. CDR3 DNA sequence: TGTGCCAGCAGTTACGACAGGGCTAGAGAAAAACTGTTTTTT.

This rearrangement joins TRBV5-1 to TRBJ1-1; 8 nucleotides agree with TRBD1. This CDR3 is 14 amino acids long. Trimming removed 0 bases from V and 7 bases from J; junction bases left unmatched: 5. CDR1 and CDR2 from the germline V gene are SGHRS and YFSETQ. The CDR3 is CASSLGGQGREAFF. In DNA, the CDR3 is TGCGCCAGCAGCTTGGGCGGACAGGGCCGTGAAGCTTTCTTT.

The chain carries TRBV28 and TRBJ1-1; D gene uncertain. Germline values: CDR1 MDHEN, CDR2 SYDVKM. The CDR3 is 13 amino acids. V lost 1 base to trimming and J lost 4 bases, with 7 bases between them. This CDR3 is CASSLSGITEAFF. DNA of the CDR3: TGTGCCAGCAGTTTATCGGGAATCACTGAAGCTTTCTTT.

This chain uses TRBV4-1 with TRBJ2-1; a possible D gene is TRBD2 (6 bases). The V gene's germline CDR1 is MGHRA and CDR2 YSYEKL. V was shortened by 3 bases and J by 6 bases, with 21 bases between the two germline ends. There are 17 residues in the CDR3. This chain's CDR3 is CASSQESTAGKVNEQFF. DNA of the CDR3: TGCGCCAGCAGCCAGGAGTCAACAGCGGGTAAAGTCAATGAGCAGTTCTTC.

Only one count was recorded for this clone. The chain joins TRBV6-5 to TRBJ2-2, with 8 bases lining up with TRBD1. The J segment lost 6 bases and the V segment lost 7 bases, leaving 4 bases of the junction unmatched. There are 13 residues in the CDR3. CDR1 MNHEY and CDR2 SVGAGI come from the germline V gene. The CDR3 nucleotides are TGTGCCAGCAAGACAGGGGCGGCCGGGGAGCTGTTTTTT. This translates into CASKTGAAGELFF.

The chain carries TRBV2 and TRBJ2-1; no clear D gene. Germline V CDR1 and CDR2: SNHLY, FYNNEI. The CDR3 loop spans 15 amino acids. The V end lost 0 bases, the J end lost 6 bases, and 12 bases lay between the germline ends. Here the CDR3 DNA reads TGTGCCAGCAGTGAAGCCCGAGCTCCGGGCAATGAGCAGTTCTTC. It yields the protein CASSEARAPGNEQFF.

The chain carries TRBV2 and TRBJ2-5, with TRBD1 identical over 7 bases. Germline CDR1 and CDR2: SNHLY and FYNNEI. The CDR3 has 13 residues. Unmatched junction bases numbered 5, after V lost 6 bases and J lost 4 bases. CDR3 sequence: CASSYDRAETQYF. The CDR3 coding sequence is TGTGCCAGCAGCTATGACAGGGCAGAGACCCAGTACTTC. Together with reference TRBV2 and TRBJ2-5, the CDR3 gives the full variable domain: EPEVTQTPSHQVTQMGQEVILRCVPISNHLYFYWYRQILGQKVEFLVSFYNNEISEKSEIFDDQFSVERPDGSNFTLKIRSTKLEDSAMYFCASSYDRAETQYFGPGTRLLVL.

The V call is TRBV7-3, the J call TRBJ2-1; D remains unclear. Trimming removed 2 bases from V and 8 bases from J, with 7 bases in between. Germline CDR1 reads SGHTA; CDR2 reads FQGTGA. The CDR3 spans 12 residues. The CDR3 sequence: CASSLDGYEQFF. The CDR3 DNA reads as TGTGCCAGCAGCTTAGACGGGTATGAGCAGTTCTTC. The full variable domain, rest sourced from reference TRBV7-3 and TRBJ2-1, is GAGVSQTPSNKVTEKGKYVELRCDPISGHTALYWYRQSLGQGPEFLIYFQGTGAADDSGLPNDRFFAVRPEGSVSTLKIQRTERGDSAVYLCASSLDGYEQFFGPGTRLTVL.

The V and J genes are TRBV4-3 and TRBJ2-2, with D perhaps TRBD2 (5 bases). This CDR3 is 15 amino acids long. Germline values: CDR1 LGHNA, CDR2 YSLEER. Trimming removed 0 bases at V and 6 bases at J, with 11 bases between. CDR3 nucleotide sequence: TGCGCCAGCAGCCAAGATAGGGAGACTTCCGGGGAGCTGTTTTTT. Protein product: CASSQDRETSGELFF.

V usage is TRBV15 and J usage is TRBJ2-7; 10 bases agree with TRBD2. This CDR3 is built from 13 residues. Germline lookup yields CDR1 LNHNV and CDR2 YYDKDF (reference sequence). J was trimmed by 5 bases and V by 9 bases; bases with no gene match: 7. The CDR3: CATRLAGADEQYF. The CDR3 DNA reads TGTGCCACACGGCTAGCGGGAGCCGACGAGCAGTACTTC.

V is TRBV11-3 and J is TRBJ2-3, with D hard to call. The CDR3 runs to 13 residues. Germline values: CDR1 SGHNT, CDR2 YENEEA. Deletions cut 3 bases from V and 2 bases from J, with 6 bases between. This CDR3 is CASSFMFTDTQYF. For the CDR3, the DNA is TGTGCCAGCAGCTTTATGTTCACAGATACGCAGTATTTT.

This clone was found a few times. DNA of the CDR3: TGTGCCAGCAGTGAAGCAACCCACAGGCCGGAAGCTTTCTTT. It codes for CASSEATHRPEAFF. The genes are TRBV6-1 and TRBJ1-1, with a tentative D call TRBD1 (5 bases). Trimming removed 0 bases at V and 8 bases at J, with 13 bases between. CDR3 length: 14 residues. Germline V gives CDR1 MNHNS, CDR2 SASEGT.

The chain recombines TRBV19 with TRBJ1-5, with D perhaps matching TRBD1 (5 bases). The CDR3 has 15 residues. V lost 6 bases, J lost 5 bases, and 17 bases lay in between. CDR1 LNHDA and CDR2 SQIVND come from the germline V gene (reference sequence). CDR3 sequence (DNA): TGTGCCAGTAGAACCGGGACTCTTTCCGATCAGCCCCAGCATTTT. Protein: CASRTGTLSDQPQHF.

The rearrangement links TRBV2 to TRBJ1-2; no firm D call. This CDR3 comprises 15 residues. V lost 3 bases and J 0 bases, leaving 11 bases between the germline ends. Germline V lookup: CDR1 SNHLY, CDR2 FYNNEI. The CDR3 reads CASSDVRLSNYGYTF. DNA for the CDR3: TGTGCCAGCAGTGACGTCCGACTTTCTAACTATGGCTACACCTTC.

This chain uses TRBV10-3 with TRBJ1-1; 9 positions agree with TRBD1. The germline V gene has CDR1 ENHRY and CDR2 SYGVKD. V trimming: 3 bases; J trimming: 1 base; junction bases outside the gene matches: 6. The CDR3 runs to 16 residues. The CDR3 sequence: CAISDPDRGWNTEAFF. CDR3 sequence (DNA): TGTGCCATCAGTGACCCGGACAGGGGATGGAACACTGAAGCTTTCTTT.

This sequence joins TRBV5-1 and TRBJ1-1; tentatively, D is TRBD1 (6 bases). From germline, CDR1 is SGHRS and CDR2 YFSETQ. CDR3 length equals 13 residues. Trimming shortened V by 3 bases and J by 4 bases, and 10 bases separated the two germline ends. The CDR3 coding sequence is TGCGCCAGCAGCTACAGGGTAGGCACTGAAGCTTTCTTT. Translated: CASSYRVGTEAFF.

The CDR3, as DNA: TGTGCCAGCAGCCGGGAGGGATTGGGTGGCTACACCTTC. As protein: CASSREGLGGYTF. V is TRBV11-2 and J is TRBJ1-2; no clear D gene. The V end lost 5 bases, the J end lost 7 bases, and 14 bases lay between the germline ends. This CDR3 region has 13 residues. Germline V gene sequence: CDR1 SGHAT, CDR2 FQNNGV.

The CDR3 region is CASSGTPGGYGYTF. CDR3 nucleotides: TGTGCCAGCAGTGGGACACCCGGAGGCTATGGCTACACCTTC. V is TRBV6-5 and J is TRBJ1-2; D might be TRBD1 (6 bases). The CDR3 totals 14 residues. Per the germline V gene, CDR1 is MNHEY and CDR2 is SVGAGI. V lost 5 bases and J lost 4, with 14 bases in between.

The chain joins TRBV7-2 to TRBJ2-3; D unclear. The CDR3 runs 13 residues. From germline, CDR1 is SGHTA and CDR2 FQGNSA. Between the trimmed V and J ends, which lost 3 bases and 6 bases, there was a span of 10 bases. The chain's CDR3 is CASSFPLGDTQYF. CDR3 nucleotide sequence: TGTGCCAGCAGCTTCCCTCTCGGGGATACGCAGTATTTT.

J is TRBJ2-7 and V is TRBV5-1, with 10 bases identical to TRBD2. The CDR3 runs 15 residues. Germline V gene lookup returns CDR1 SGHRS and CDR2 YFSETQ. After removal of 0 bases from V and 0 bases from J, the junction contained 0 bases not matched to a gene. CDR3: CASSLASGSSYEQYF. The CDR3 DNA follows: TGCGCCAGCAGCTTGGCTAGCGGGAGCTCCTACGAGCAGTACTTC.